Presented here are 23 T cell receptor beta chains from one specimen sequenced in a study of cytomegalovirus exposure and HLA in healthy donors. Some clones are missing from TCRdb's copy, which holds only in-frame ones; the method was immunoSEQ multiplex PCR. The table lists a few hundred thousand clones, roughly 87% of them singletons. The source material was PBMCs. Source of these receptors: a man younger than 30 in good health and CMV-seropositive.

This chain links TRBV2 with TRBJ2-5; the D gene could be TRBD1 or TRBD2 (5 bases each). The CDR3 loop spans 14 amino acids. CDR1 is SNHLY, CDR2 FYNNEI, per germline. V gave up 4 bases and J gave up 5 bases, with 14 bases separating them. The CDR3 loop is CASSGSGTKETQYF. CDR3 nucleotides: TGTGCCAGCAGTGGTTCAGGGACGAAGGAGACCCAGTACTTC.

This sequence joins TRBV29-1 and TRBJ1-4; weak D call: TRBD1 (5 bases). The CDR3 length is 14 residues. Trimming shortened V by 3 bases and J by 10 bases, and 18 bases separated the two germline ends. From germline, CDR1 is SQVTM and CDR2 ANQGSEA. DNA for the CDR3: TGCAGCGTTGAGGACCCCGGCGGGACGGGAAAACTGTTTTTT. Amino acid sequence: CSVEDPGGTGKLFF.

This clone came up once. The same CDR3 is also encoded by other DNA sequences in this sample. The chain links TRBV27 to TRBJ1-5; D call uncertain. V dropped 3 bases and J dropped 0 bases, with 3 bases sitting between them. Germline V gene lookup returns CDR1 MNHEY and CDR2 SMNVEV (reference sequence). This CDR3 has 13 residues. DNA for the CDR3: TGTGCCAGCAGTTTGGGTAGCAATCAGCCCCAGCATTTT. The encoded protein is CASSLGSNQPQHF.

The chain is built from TRBV4-1 and TRBJ2-7; 9 bases agree with TRBD2. Germline CDR1 and CDR2: MGHRA and YSYEKL. The J segment lost 1 base and the V segment lost 0 bases, leaving 4 bases of the junction unmatched. The length of the CDR3 is 16 residues. In nucleotides, the CDR3 is TGCGCCAGCAGCCAAGAACGAACTAGCGGGTCCTACGAGCAGTACTTC. Residues: CASSQERTSGSYEQYF.

The J gene is TRBJ2-5, the V gene TRBV5-1; TRBD2 aligns across 15 bases. Trimming took 6 bases from V and 5 from J; bases not matched to a gene: 5. Germline V gene lookup returns CDR1 SGHRS and CDR2 YFSETQ. The CDR3 loop spans 15 amino acids. CDR3 nucleotides: TGCGCCAGCAACGGACTAGCGGGAGGGCCTGAGACCCAGTACTTC. This encodes CASNGLAGGPETQYF.

The chain recombines TRBV7-8 with TRBJ2-7; no clear D gene. Germline V gives CDR1 SGHVS, CDR2 FQNEAQ. The CDR3 sequence is 14 residues long. The V end was cut by 2 bases, the J end by 4 bases, with 12 bases between. The CDR3 DNA is TGTGCCAGCAGCTTACGACTGATAAGTTACGAGCAGTACTTC. Its protein is CASSLRLISYEQYF.

This chain connects TRBV10-3 to TRBJ2-7; a weak D match, TRBD1 (6 bases). The V gene lost 3 bases and the J gene lost 0 bases, with 15 bases spanning the gap. This CDR3 is built from 16 residues. Germline CDR1 reads ENHRY; CDR2 reads SYGVKD. CDR3 in DNA: TGTGCCATCAGTGACGGGGAGACAGGTGTCTCCTACGAGCAGTACTTC. Protein: CAISDGETGVSYEQYF.

The chain links TRBV18 to TRBJ2-7; 8 bases agree with TRBD1. V lost 6 bases and J lost 7; bases outside the gene matches: 17. Germline CDR1 and CDR2: KGHSH and LQKENI. The CDR3 totals 16 residues. The CDR3 here is CASSQGDRGGLWEQYF. The CDR3 nucleotides are TGTGCCAGCTCCCAAGGTGACAGGGGAGGCTTATGGGAGCAGTACTTC.

V gene TRBV2 combines with J gene TRBJ2-4, with D perhaps being TRBD1 or TRBD2 (5 bases each). V was shortened by 6 bases and J by 3 bases, with 15 bases between the two germline ends. Germline V lookup: CDR1 SNHLY, CDR2 FYNNEI. CDR3 length: 15 residues. The CDR3 DNA reads TGTGCCAGCAGCCCCGAGGGGCTGGTCAAAAACATTCAGTACTTC. Encoded protein: CASSPEGLVKNIQYF.

A remark on this clone: Other nucleotide sequences in the sample specify the same CDR3. The chain links TRBV27 to TRBJ1-2, with 7 positions matching TRBD1. With 3 bases clipped from V and 2 bases from J, the junction kept 0 bases outside the gene matches. CDR3 length: 13 residues. Germline loops: CDR1 MNHEY, CDR2 SMNVEV (reference sequence). CDR3 loop: CASSLGQNYGYTF. For the CDR3, the DNA is TGTGCCAGCAGTTTGGGACAGAACTATGGCTACACCTTC.

The chain combines TRBV29-1 with TRBJ1-1; 7 nucleotides line up with TRBD1. The germline V gene has CDR1 SQVTM and CDR2 ANQGSEA. The V gene end was trimmed by 7 bases and the J gene end by 4 bases; junction bases not matched to a gene: 6. The CDR3 totals 12 residues. CDR3 region: CSADREVTEAFF. For the CDR3, the DNA is TGCAGCGCCGACAGGGAAGTCACTGAAGCTTTCTTT. The variable domain in full, with the rest retrieved from reference TRBV29-1 and TRBJ1-1, is SAVISQKPSRDICQRGTSLTIQCQVDSQVTMMFWYRQQPGQSLTLIATANQGSEATYESGFVIDKFPISRPNLTFSTLTVSNMSPEDSSIYLCSADREVTEAFFGQGTRLTVV.

Turning to this clone: The junction and the germline gene differ at one end; a read error may be behind it. This chain links TRBV4-2 with TRBJ2-7, with D tentatively TRBD2 (6 bases). The CDR3 consists of 11 residues. Germline CDR1 is LGHNA and CDR2 is YNFKEQ. The CDR3 region is CARPYRGLSFF. In DNA, the CDR3 is TGTGCCCGCCCATACCGGGGACTTTCTTTCTTC.

This rearrangement joins TRBV5-1 to TRBJ2-3; the D gene is possibly TRBD1 (6 bases). Trimming removed 5 bases from V and 3 bases from J, with 13 bases in between. The CDR3 runs to 14 residues. CDR1 and CDR2 from the germline V gene are SGHRS and YFSETQ. CDR3 sequence: CASRTHRETDTQYF. Here the CDR3 DNA reads TGCGCCAGCAGGACCCACAGGGAGACAGATACGCAGTATTTT. The full variable domain, rest sourced from reference TRBV5-1 and TRBJ2-3, is KAGVTQTPRYLIKTRGQQVTLSCSPISGHRSVSWYQQTPGQGLQFLFEYFSETQRNKGNFPGRFSGRQFSNSRSEMNVSTLELGDSALYLCASRTHRETDTQYFGPGTRLTVL.

The chain links TRBV25-1 to TRBJ1-2; D ambiguous. Trimming pared 4 bases from V and 4 bases from J, leaving 16 bases between. Germline CDR1 reads MGHDK; CDR2 reads SYGVNS. CDR3 size: 15 residues. The CDR3 region has the DNA TGTGCCAGCAGTGGTGAGGGCCGGGGTTCCTATGGCTACACCTTC. It translates to CASSGEGRGSYGYTF.

CDR3 region: CASSMTWGSNEKLFF. CDR3 bases: TGTGCCAGCAGCATGACTTGGGGCAGTAATGAAAAACTGTTTTTT. This chain connects TRBV27 to TRBJ1-4, with D perhaps TRBD1 (5 bases). From germline, CDR1 is MNHEY and CDR2 SMNVEV (reference sequence). The CDR3 contains 15 residues. V lost 6 bases and J 4 bases, leaving 15 bases between the germline ends.

The DNA for the CDR3 is TGTGCCAGCAGCCAATGGACTAATCAACCTTACAATGAGCAGTTCTTC. Translated, it gives CASSQWTNQPYNEQFF. This sequence joins TRBV14 and TRBJ2-1; a possible D gene is TRBD2 (6 bases). The CDR3 has 16 amino acids. Germline CDR1 is SGHDN and CDR2 is FVKESK. Trimming removed 2 bases from V and 4 bases from J, with 15 bases in between.

This clone was found a few times. The CDR3 reads CASSLRNREFHGYTF. The CDR3 DNA reads as TGTGCCAGCAGCTTAAGAAACAGGGAGTTTCATGGCTACACCTTC. The chain couples TRBV7-9 to TRBJ1-2; the D gene is possibly TRBD1 (6 bases). This CDR3 is built from 15 residues. The germline V and J ends were trimmed by 2 bases and 6 bases, with 16 bases remaining between them. Per germline, CDR1 SEHNR and CDR2 FQNEAQ (reference sequence).

This clone was found once. This sequence joins TRBV5-1 and TRBJ1-1, with 8 nucleotides matching TRBD1. After removal of 3 bases from V and 4 bases from J, the junction contained 2 bases not matched to a gene. The CDR3 loop spans 13 amino acids. CDR1 and CDR2 (germline): SGHRS, YFSETQ. The CDR3 DNA reads as TGCGCCAGCAGCTCACAGGGGGTCACTGAAGCTTTCTTT. As protein: CASSSQGVTEAFF.

The chain links TRBV6-1 to TRBJ1-1; 7 bases fit TRBD1. V gave up 4 bases and J gave up 0 bases; unmatched junction bases: 8. Germline CDR1 reads MNHNS; CDR2 reads SASEGT. CDR3 size: 16 residues. CDR3 nucleotide sequence: TGTGCCAGCAGTGCACAGGGGACGGCTATGAACACTGAAGCTTTCTTT. Its translation is CASSAQGTAMNTEAFF.

The J gene is TRBJ2-5, the V gene TRBV29-1; 9 bases are shared with TRBD1. CDR1 SQVTM and CDR2 ANQGSEA come from the germline V gene. Trimming removed 7 bases from V and 4 bases from J; junction bases left unmatched: 4. The CDR3 is 12 amino acids. The CDR3 sequence is CSARQGGETQYF. In DNA form, the CDR3 reads TGCAGCGCCAGACAGGGGGGAGAGACCCAGTACTTC.

The J gene is TRBJ2-1, the V gene TRBV27, with unresolved D. The CDR3 is 13 residues long. Germline values: CDR1 MNHEY, CDR2 SMNVEV (reference sequence). V lost 2 bases and J lost 6, with 8 bases in between. The CDR3 coding sequence is TGTGCCAGCAGTTTAAGGGCGACCAATGAGCAGTTCTTC. Amino acids: CASSLRATNEQFF.

This clone was recorded a few times. Within the sample, other DNA sequences also encode this same CDR3. The chain links TRBV5-1 to TRBJ2-7, with D maybe TRBD2 (5 bases). The V and J ends lost 4 bases and 5 bases respectively, with 7 bases between them. The CDR3 totals 11 residues. Germline CDR1 and CDR2: SGHRS and YFSETQ. CDR3: CASSLSDEQYF. The DNA of the CDR3 is TGCGCCAGCAGCCTTAGCGACGAGCAGTACTTC.

This chain joins TRBV9 and TRBJ2-2, with 14 bases identical to TRBD2. Germline trimming cut 3 bases from V and 4 bases from J; bases unmatched to any gene: 5. This CDR3 has 17 amino acids. Germline CDR1 reads SGDLS; CDR2 reads YYNGEE. The CDR3 DNA reads TGTGCCAGCAGCGGGTTGACTAGCGGGAGGGCCACCGGGGAGCTGTTTTTT. This encodes CASSGLTSGRATGELFF.